A single sample is the source of the 8 T cell receptor beta chains below, sequenced in a study of blood T cell repertoires in COVID-19. Profiling relied on immunoSEQ multiplex PCR, and the TCRdb table lists in-frame clones only, not all of them. Of under 90,000 clones in the sample, around 90% are singletons; the top ten hold about 7%. The sample was peripheral blood. These receptors were taken from a man in his forties with COVID-19, enrolled during active disease.

J is TRBJ1-4 and V is TRBV19; D is unresolved. Germline V gene data show CDR1 as LNHDA and CDR2 as SQIVND (reference sequence). V gave up 6 bases and J gave up 7 bases, with 15 bases separating them. The CDR3 contains 14 residues. The CDR3 sequence is CASREGGGIEKLFF. For the CDR3, the DNA is TGTGCCAGTAGAGAGGGAGGAGGGATTGAAAAACTGTTTTTT.

The chain recombines TRBV30 with TRBJ2-1; the D gene is possibly TRBD2 (5 bases). The germline gives CDR1 GTSNPN, CDR2 SVGIG (reference sequence). Trimming stripped 0 bases from V and 9 bases from J, with 6 bases between. CDR3 length: 11 residues. CDR3 nucleotide sequence: TGTGCCTGGAGTGTCGGAGGTGAGCAGTTCTTC. It codes for CAWSVGGEQFF.

The genes are TRBV11-2 and TRBJ2-7, with D unresolved. Germline CDR1 and CDR2: SGHAT and FQNNGV. The CDR3 covers 13 residues. Between the trimmed V and J ends, which lost 2 bases and 0 bases, there was a span of 5 bases. CDR3 bases: TGTGCCAGCAGCTTAAGTAGCTCCTACGAGCAGTACTTC. It translates to CASSLSSSYEQYF.

The rearrangement uses TRBV27 and TRBJ1-6, with D perhaps TRBD1 (5 bases). This CDR3 comprises 13 residues. V lost 2 bases and J 13 bases, leaving 12 bases between the germline ends. Germline V gives CDR1 MNHEY, CDR2 SMNVEV (reference sequence). CDR3 DNA sequence: TGTGCCAGCAGTTTAGGGACTCATACCCCCCTCCACTTT. It encodes CASSLGTHTPLHF.

Written as DNA, the CDR3 is TGTGCCAGCAGTTCCGGACAGAGCCATAATTCACCCCTCCACTTT. This codes for CASSSGQSHNSPLHF. The chain couples TRBV27 to TRBJ1-6, with a weak D call TRBD1 (6 bases). The CDR3 is 15 residues long. V lost 4 bases, J lost 5 bases, and 12 bases lay in between. Germline V CDR1 and CDR2: MNHEY, SMNVEV (reference sequence).

The chain recombines TRBV3-1 (or the pseudogene TRBV3-2) with TRBJ2-7; D not resolved. V lost 2 bases and J 5 bases, leaving 13 bases between the germline ends. The CDR3 contains 14 residues. Germline CDR1 and CDR2: LGHDT and YNNKEL (reference sequence). The CDR3 sequence is CASSQTGLENEQYF. In DNA, the CDR3 is TGTGCCAGCAGCCAAACCGGGTTGGAGAACGAGCAGTACTTC.

The chain couples TRBV5-1 to TRBJ2-1; D gene ambiguous. The V end was cut by 1 base, the J end by 1 base, with 6 bases between. Germline CDR1 SGHRS, CDR2 YFSETQ. The CDR3 is made up of 14 amino acids. This chain's CDR3 is CASSLSPSYNEQFF. CDR3 DNA sequence: TGCGCCAGCAGCTTGTCCCCATCCTACAATGAGCAGTTCTTC.

The genes are TRBV25-1 and TRBJ1-6; D may be TRBD1 (5 bases). The germline gives CDR1 MGHDK, CDR2 SYGVNS. V was pared by 6 bases and J by 5 bases, with 8 bases between. The CDR3 totals 13 residues. CDR3 coding DNA: TGTGCCAGCAGAGGGGTTGATAATTCACCCCTCCACTTT. Amino acid sequence: CASRGVDNSPLHF.